These 13 T cell receptor beta chains originate from one sample sequenced in a study of blood T cell repertoires in COVID-19. The table came from immunoSEQ multiplex PCR; TCRdb's copy has only in-frame clones and leaves some out. The sample has around 100,000 clones, 85% seen once. Material for sequencing was peripheral blood. The receptors stem from a man in his forties or fifties with active or convalescent COVID-19.

The V call is TRBV28, the J call TRBJ1-6, with a tentative D call TRBD1 (5 bases). CDR3 size: 17 residues. Germline-derived CDR1 and CDR2 are MDHEN and SYDVKM. V dropped 2 bases and J dropped 0 bases, with 11 bases sitting between them. The CDR3 region is CASSLPTTVSYNSPLHF. CDR3 DNA: TGTGCCAGCAGTTTACCCACGACAGTCTCCTATAATTCACCCCTCCACTTT.

There are a few counts of this clone. V usage is TRBV29-1 and J usage is TRBJ1-1; tentatively, D is TRBD1 (5 bases). Trimming took off 6 bases at V and 3 bases at J, with 11 bases between the two ends. The V gene's germline CDR1 is SQVTM and CDR2 ANQGSEA. The CDR3 contains 12 residues. The DNA for the CDR3 is TGCAGCGTCCGATCGGGGGACACTGAAGCTTTCTTT. Protein: CSVRSGDTEAFF. The full variable domain, in which reference TRBV29-1 and TRBJ1-1 provide the parts outside the CDR3, is SAVISQKPSRDICQRGTSLTIQCQVDSQVTMMFWYRQQPGQSLTLIATANQGSEATYESGFVIDKFPISRPNLTFSTLTVSNMSPEDSSIYLCSVRSGDTEAFFGQGTRLTVV.

This clone was seen more than once but under ten times. The rearrangement joins TRBV10-2 to TRBJ2-5; 8 nucleotides match TRBD2. Germline CDR1 is WSHSY and CDR2 is SAAADI. This CDR3 comprises 15 residues. V gave up 0 bases and J gave up 5 bases; unmatched junction bases: 5. Written as DNA, the CDR3 is TGCGCCAGCAGTGAGTCGACTCGCGGGAGGGAGACCCAGTACTTC. Its protein is CASSESTRGRETQYF.

The chain links TRBV18 to TRBJ2-1, with 8 positions matching TRBD1. This CDR3 comprises 13 residues. Germline values: CDR1 KGHSH, CDR2 LQKENI. The junction had 2 bases not matched to a gene; V was cut back by 3 bases and J by 7 bases. The CDR3 bases are TGTGCCAGCTCACCGGACAGGGTGAATGAGCAGTTCTTC. It is translated as CASSPDRVNEQFF.

The genes are TRBV29-1 and TRBJ1-1; 7 nucleotides agree with TRBD1. J was trimmed by 1 base and V by 7 bases; bases with no gene match: 6. Germline CDR1 is SQVTM and CDR2 is ANQGSEA. The CDR3 is 13 residues long. The CDR3, as DNA: TGCAGCGCTAAGACAGGGTCGAACACTGAAGCTTTCTTT. It translates to CSAKTGSNTEAFF.

The gene calls are TRBV19 and TRBJ1-3, with TRBD1 identical over 8 bases. CDR3 length equals 15 residues. Germline CDR1 and CDR2: LNHDA and SQIVND (reference sequence). J gave up 4 bases and V 4 bases, and 6 bases lay outside the gene matches. The CDR3 here is CASSRTGSTGNTIYF. The CDR3 bases are TGTGCCAGTAGTAGGACAGGGTCTACAGGAAACACCATATATTTT.

The CDR3 is CASATRANTGELFF. Written as DNA, the CDR3 is TGCGCCAGCGCGACTAGGGCTAACACCGGGGAGCTGTTTTTT. J is TRBJ2-2 and V is TRBV5-1; possible D gene TRBD2, 6 bases. Trimming shortened V by 7 bases and J by 2 bases, and 12 bases separated the two germline ends. This CDR3 contains 14 residues. The germline V gene encodes CDR1 SGHRS and CDR2 YFSETQ.

J is TRBJ2-2 and V is TRBV5-1; D is undetermined. Germline V gene lookup returns CDR1 SGHRS and CDR2 YFSETQ. V dropped 0 bases and J dropped 4 bases, with 10 bases sitting between them. This CDR3 is 15 amino acids long. CDR3 loop: CASSLGPGFTGELFF. The CDR3 DNA follows: TGCGCCAGCAGCTTGGGCCCAGGATTCACCGGGGAGCTGTTTTTT. The complete variable domain, with remaining parts taken from reference TRBV5-1 and TRBJ2-2, reads KAGVTQTPRYLIKTRGQQVTLSCSPISGHRSVSWYQQTPGQGLQFLFEYFSETQRNKGNFPGRFSGRQFSNSRSEMNVSTLELGDSALYLCASSLGPGFTGELFFGEGSRLTVL.

This clone was recorded once. This sequence joins TRBV11-1 and TRBJ2-7; TRBD1 matches at 8 bases. The germline V gene encodes CDR1 SGHAT and CDR2 FQDESV (reference sequence). V lost 0 bases, J lost 0 bases, and 1 base stayed unmatched. The CDR3 sequence is 15 residues long. CDR3: CASSLAGTGSYEQYF. The CDR3 bases are TGTGCCAGCAGCTTAGCGGGGACAGGCTCCTACGAGCAGTACTTC.

This clone was detected a few times. The V and J genes are TRBV14 and TRBJ1-1; 10 nucleotides align to TRBD1. Germline assignment: CDR1 SGHDN and CDR2 FVKESK. J gave up 0 bases and V 4 bases, and 8 bases lay outside the gene matches. The CDR3 runs to 17 residues. The CDR3 reads CASSRQGATIMNTEAFF. The CDR3 nucleotides are TGTGCCAGCAGCCGACAGGGGGCGACGATCATGAACACTGAAGCTTTCTTT.

The V and J genes are TRBV15 and TRBJ1-2; 10 bases align to TRBD1. Looked up from germline, CDR1 is LNHNV and CDR2 is YYDKDF (reference sequence). V lost 3 bases to trimming and J lost 3 bases; unmatched junction nucleotides: 10. CDR3 length: 17 amino acids. CDR3 in DNA: TGTGCCACCAGCAGCCCCCTCTACGGACAGGGGGACTATGGCTACACCTTC. Translating it yields CATSSPLYGQGDYGYTF.

This clone has more than one count but fewer than ten. The rearrangement joins TRBV28 to TRBJ2-7; 7 bases are shared with TRBD1. This CDR3 region has 15 residues. V was pared by 9 bases and J by 6 bases, with 17 bases of the junction left unmatched. In germline, CDR1 is MDHEN, CDR2 SYDVKM. In DNA, the CDR3 is TGTGCCAGTACCGGGACAGTGCCTTTATGGGGCGAGCAGTACTTC. Translating gives CASTGTVPLWGEQYF. The full variable domain, in which reference TRBV28 and TRBJ2-7 provide the parts outside the CDR3, is DVKVTQSSRYLVKRTGEKVFLECVQDMDHENMFWYRQDPGLGLRLIYFSYDVKMKEKGDIPEGYSVSREKKERFSLILESASTNQTSMYLCASTGTVPLWGEQYFGPGTRLTVT.

This chain's CDR3 is CASSQDTGNEKLFF. CDR3 in DNA: TGTGCCAGCAGCCAAGATACAGGGAATGAAAAACTGTTTTTT. The chain joins TRBV11-3 to TRBJ1-4; possible D gene TRBD1, 6 bases. In germline, CDR1 is SGHNT, CDR2 YENEEA. Trimming pared 5 bases from V and 5 bases from J, leaving 12 bases between. The CDR3 covers 14 residues.